This entry features one T cell receptor beta chain sequence. There is no known antigen for this receptor. The record has no base qualities; no much larger clone is one base away. The data were taken from a study of blood T cell repertoires in COVID-19 (dated by TCRdb to 2019 to 2021). Regarding the complete study: Samples covering the acute and convalescent phases of COVID-19 were provided by collaborators in the United States, Italy and Spain. The material from the prospective study consisted of cDNA or gDNA derived from T cells, B-cell-depleted T cells, or PBMCs. Deeply sampled blood TCRbeta repertoires from subjects exposed to, actively infected with, or recovered from COVID-19 were included in the dataset. The repertoires were released in a freely available public database meant as a resource for research on the immune response to SARS-CoV-2. The samples were drawn from the first 160 participants of the ongoing ImmuneRACE study and from 950 to 1,500 subjects provided by 6 global collaborators. The sample metadata nearly always contained a de-identified subject ID, COVID-19 status, age in years and sex. Where available, HLA class I and class II types were obtained from metadata supplied by the sample provider rather than from assay-based typing. Findings and caveats that apply to the study as a whole: The amount of clinical and demographic metadata varied by source and participant and was provided uncurated.

TCRbeta CDR3 regions were amplified from genomic DNA using the immunoSEQ Assay, a bias-controlled multiplex PCR. Under the source paper's analysis protocol: Nucleated cell counts per sample were estimated from amplification of reference gene primers within the assay. To quantify the absolute abundance of each unique TCRbeta CDR3 rearrangement, sequence reads were collapsed and filtered. For each sample, productive Simpson clonality was calculated by taking the square root of Simpson's diversity index across productive rearrangements. TCRdb took this table from immuneACCESS and kept in-frame rearrangements with V and J called. Such tables lack part of the clones; where checked against another copy, unresolved V genes explain under half of the gap, and the rest is unexplained. V and J calls and clone size are those listed in that table; D and trimming were worked out from the DNA. Within this sample are 200,000 or so clones, with roughly 76% of them counted one time only. The biggest ten clones account for 12% of the sample.

At one collaborating source in Seattle, patients were enrolled during active infection and were followed longitudinally through the course of disease. The collaborating institutions used their own protocols to collect whole blood in K2EDTA tubes. Collaborator samples were shipped for TCRbeta analysis as frozen whole blood, isolated PBMCs, or DNA extracted from either sample type. Between the V and J ends, shortened by 1 base and 0 bases respectively, the junction contains 10 bases. Inclusive of the bounding cysteine and phenylalanine, the CDR3 is 15 residues long. The entry retains the CDR3 DNA only, 45 bases that are in frame from base 1. CDR1 MGHRA and CDR2 YSYEKL are derived from the germline V gene.

This TCR came from a woman over 75 with COVID-19, enrolled during active disease. The rearrangement joined TRBV4-1 to TRBJ2-7; 5 matching bases give a weak D call of TRBD2. The sample was peripheral blood. The bases are TGCGCCAGCAGCCAAGTCCCGGGGAGCTCCTACGAGCAGTACTTC. Translation gives CASSQVPGSSYEQYF.